The TCR beta chain described here comes from a study of blood T cell repertoires in COVID-19. About the study: Acute and convalescent COVID-19 specimens originated in the United States, Italy and Spain. The analysed material was cDNA or gDNA that came from T cells, B-cell-depleted T cells, or PBMCs.

Per the study methods: Amplification from reference gene primers served as the basis for estimated nucleated cell counts. TCRdb's table, derived via immunoSEQ multiplex PCR, lists solely in-frame clones and lacks some. V and J calls and clone size are as listed in that table; D and trimming were resolved from the DNA. Of some 70,000 clones in the sample, 65% to 80% were seen once. The CDR3 covers 14 residues. Germline V gene lookup returns CDR1 MNHEY and CDR2 SVGAGI. The germline V and J ends were trimmed by 6 bases and 0 bases, with 12 bases remaining between them. The V and J genes are TRBV6-5 and TRBJ2-7; D is possibly TRBD1 (5 bases). This receptor was identified in a woman between 45 and 65 years old with acute or convalescent COVID-19. Sequencing was performed on peripheral blood. This CDR3 is CASRDDRSSYEQYF. In DNA, the CDR3 is TGTGCCAGCAGGGATGACAGAAGCTCCTACGAGCAGTACTTC.